This TCR beta chain is from a study of beta chain features in type 1 diabetes. Expressed TCRB transcripts were sequenced because the isolated RNA had all been reverse transcribed beforehand. The protocol was immunoSEQ multiplex PCR, while the TCRdb copy is restricted to in-frame clones and leaves out a portion. The sample shows fewer than 350,000 clones, roughly 8% of them seen only once. To note about this clone: What it binds is not known.

The study's findings and limits: PCR, the amplification step, might favor shorter templates, equally in patients and controls.

Sequenced material: central memory CD4+ T cells from blood. The sequence was obtained from a woman younger than 35 in good health.

In DNA, the CDR3 is TGTGCCTGGAGTGTATCCCAGAATTATGGCTACACCTTC. Translated, it gives CAWSVSQNYGYTF. V is TRBV30 and J is TRBJ1-2, with unresolved D. Looked up from germline, CDR1 is GTSNPN and CDR2 is SVGIG (reference sequence). CDR3 length equals 13 residues. V was cut by 0 bases and J by 5 bases, with 10 bases left in between.